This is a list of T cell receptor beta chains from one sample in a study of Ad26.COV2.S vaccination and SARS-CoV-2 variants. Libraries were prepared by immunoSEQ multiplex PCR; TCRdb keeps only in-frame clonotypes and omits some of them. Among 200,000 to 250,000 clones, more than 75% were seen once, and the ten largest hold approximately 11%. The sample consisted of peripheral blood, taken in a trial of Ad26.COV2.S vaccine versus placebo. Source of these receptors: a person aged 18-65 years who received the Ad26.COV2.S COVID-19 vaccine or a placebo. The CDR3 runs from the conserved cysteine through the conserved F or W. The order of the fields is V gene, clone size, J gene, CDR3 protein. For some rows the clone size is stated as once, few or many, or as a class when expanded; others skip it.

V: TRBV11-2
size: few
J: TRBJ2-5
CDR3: CASSSGSVREETQYF

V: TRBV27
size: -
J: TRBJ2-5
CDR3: CASKVTGTETQYF

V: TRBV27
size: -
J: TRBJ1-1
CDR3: CASRRRTEAFF

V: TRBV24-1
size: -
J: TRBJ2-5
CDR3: CATSDPGTSGAETQYF

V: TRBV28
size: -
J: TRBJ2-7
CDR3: CASRVKNRDYLSYEQYF

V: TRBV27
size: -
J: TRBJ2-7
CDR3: CASSLSYRGYFHEQYF

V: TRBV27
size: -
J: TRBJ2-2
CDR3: CASSGRVPTGELFF

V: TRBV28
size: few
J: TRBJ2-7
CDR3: CASRVPGQVPEQYF

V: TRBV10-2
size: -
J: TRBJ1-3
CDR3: CASSEQLRNTIYF

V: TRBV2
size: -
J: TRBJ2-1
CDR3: CASSETSYNEQFF

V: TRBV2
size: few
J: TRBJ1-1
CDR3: CASKIGGTEAFF

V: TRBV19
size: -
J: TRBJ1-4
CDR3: CASSVGQVENEKLFF

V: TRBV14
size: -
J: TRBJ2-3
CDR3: CASSQGLTDTQYF

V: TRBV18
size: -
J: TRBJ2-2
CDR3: CASSRQTAQTGELFF

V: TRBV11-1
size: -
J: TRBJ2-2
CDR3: CASSLQGHTGELFF

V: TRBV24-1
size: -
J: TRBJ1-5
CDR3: CATSGPGSSGRPQHF

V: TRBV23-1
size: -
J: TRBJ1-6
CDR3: CASSQSRGWSYNSPLHF

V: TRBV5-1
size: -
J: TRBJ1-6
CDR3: CASSLEGFDSPLHF

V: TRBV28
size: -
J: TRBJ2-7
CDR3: CASRPPGLAGMANEQYF

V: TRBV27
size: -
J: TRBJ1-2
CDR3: CASSRGYGYTF

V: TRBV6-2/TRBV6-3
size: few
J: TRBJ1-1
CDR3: CASSYRVTNTEAFF

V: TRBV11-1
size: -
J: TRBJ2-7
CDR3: CASTAGSYEQYF

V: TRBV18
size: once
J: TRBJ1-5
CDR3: CASSQRQSNQPQHF

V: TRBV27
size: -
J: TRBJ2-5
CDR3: CASSLRGRETQYF

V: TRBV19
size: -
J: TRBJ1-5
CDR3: CASSIDRQLSNQPQHF

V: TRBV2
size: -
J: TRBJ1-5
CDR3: CASSEQSRQPQHF

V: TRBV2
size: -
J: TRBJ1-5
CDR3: CASSVDGGRSNQPQHF

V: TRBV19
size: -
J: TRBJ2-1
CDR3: CASAGTSAGGEQFF

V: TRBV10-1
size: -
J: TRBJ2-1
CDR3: CASSGPWDRDVGLAGASPYNEQFF

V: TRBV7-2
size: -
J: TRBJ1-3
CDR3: CASSLDRGSSGNTIYF

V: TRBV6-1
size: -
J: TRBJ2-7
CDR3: CASSEAPGGYEQYF

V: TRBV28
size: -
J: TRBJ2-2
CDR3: CASRGAGGRTGELFF

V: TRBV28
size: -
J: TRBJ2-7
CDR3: CASRRWDSKKGEQYF

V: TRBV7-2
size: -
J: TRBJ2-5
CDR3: CASKNPGQTQYF

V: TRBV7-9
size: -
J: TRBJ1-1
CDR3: CASSFRGSETEAFF

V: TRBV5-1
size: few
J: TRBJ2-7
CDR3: CASSLRQGTYEQYF

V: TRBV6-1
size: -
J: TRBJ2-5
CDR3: CASSEARVVGETQYF

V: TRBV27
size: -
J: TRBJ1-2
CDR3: CASTTGGSGNYGYTF

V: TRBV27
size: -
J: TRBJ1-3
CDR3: CASSLSGQSGNTIYF

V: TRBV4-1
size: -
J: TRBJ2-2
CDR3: CASSPDLTGELFF

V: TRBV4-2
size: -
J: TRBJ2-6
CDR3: CASSHYAPGGANVLTF

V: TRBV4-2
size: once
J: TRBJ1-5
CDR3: CASSPGDREGQPQHF

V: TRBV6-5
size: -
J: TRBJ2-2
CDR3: CASRATGSGELFF